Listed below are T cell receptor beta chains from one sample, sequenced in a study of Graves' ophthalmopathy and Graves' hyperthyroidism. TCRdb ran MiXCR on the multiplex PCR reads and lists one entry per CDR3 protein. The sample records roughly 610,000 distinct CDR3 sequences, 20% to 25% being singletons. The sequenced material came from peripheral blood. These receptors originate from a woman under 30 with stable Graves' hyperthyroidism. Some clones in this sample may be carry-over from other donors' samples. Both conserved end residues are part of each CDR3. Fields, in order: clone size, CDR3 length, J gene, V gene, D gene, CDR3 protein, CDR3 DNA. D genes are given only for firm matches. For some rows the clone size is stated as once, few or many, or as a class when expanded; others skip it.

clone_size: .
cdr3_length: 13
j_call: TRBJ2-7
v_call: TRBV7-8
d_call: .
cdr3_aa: CASSSPVGYEQYF
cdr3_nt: TGTGCCAGCAGCTCCCCCGTGGGTTACGAGCAGTACTTC

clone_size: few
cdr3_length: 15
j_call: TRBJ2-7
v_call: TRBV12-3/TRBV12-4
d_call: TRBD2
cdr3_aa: CASSPGGRALYEQYF
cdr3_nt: TGTGCCAGCAGTCCCGGGGGGAGGGCCCTCTACGAGCAGTACTTC

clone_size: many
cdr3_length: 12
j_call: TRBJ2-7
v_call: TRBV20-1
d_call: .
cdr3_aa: CSAGGRGNEQYF
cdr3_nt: TGCAGTGCTGGGGGACGGGGAAACGAGCAGTACTTC

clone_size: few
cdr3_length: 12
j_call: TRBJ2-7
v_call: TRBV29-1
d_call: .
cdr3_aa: CSVPRGGNEQYF
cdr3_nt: TGCAGCGTGCCCCGGGGCGGTAACGAGCAGTACTTC

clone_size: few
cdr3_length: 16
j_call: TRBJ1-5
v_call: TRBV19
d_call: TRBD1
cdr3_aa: CASSIASGQGGQPQHF
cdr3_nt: TGTGCCAGTAGTATAGCTTCGGGACAGGGAGGTCAGCCCCAGCATTTT

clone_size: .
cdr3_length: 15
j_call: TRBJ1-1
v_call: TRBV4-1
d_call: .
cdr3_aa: CASSSSPLMGTEAFF
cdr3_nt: TGCGCCAGCAGCTCCTCCCCACTGATGGGCACTGAAGCTTTCTTT

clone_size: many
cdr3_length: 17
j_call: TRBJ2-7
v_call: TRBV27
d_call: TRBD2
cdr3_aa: CASSPGVLAGGHYEQYF
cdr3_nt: TGTGCCAGCAGTCCGGGAGTTCTAGCGGGGGGCCACTACGAGCAGTACTTC

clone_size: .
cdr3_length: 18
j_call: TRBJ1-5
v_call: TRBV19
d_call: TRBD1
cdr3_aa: CASSILSAGQGENQPQHF
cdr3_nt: TGTGCCAGTAGTATTCTATCAGCCGGACAGGGCGAAAATCAGCCCCAGCATTTT

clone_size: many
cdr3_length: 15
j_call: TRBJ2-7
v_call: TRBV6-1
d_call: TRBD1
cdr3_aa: CASTPPGQGNYEQYF
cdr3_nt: TGTGCCAGCACCCCCCCGGGACAGGGGAACTACGAGCAGTACTTC

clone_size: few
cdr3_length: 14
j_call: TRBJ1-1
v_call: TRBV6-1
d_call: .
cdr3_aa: CASSEARGVTEAFF
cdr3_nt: TGTGCCAGCAGTGAGGCGAGGGGTGTGACTGAAGCTTTCTTT